This T cell receptor beta chain was documented in a study of cytomegalovirus exposure and HLA in healthy donors (dated by TCRdb to about 2017). Regarding the complete study: An earlier analysis of more than 550 of the donors reported about 260 Gb of sequence data and 100 million to 120 million unique TCR beta sequences obtained from some 170 million T cells. Around 320 gigabases of sequencing data and some 85 million unique TCR sequences were included in an early release covering several hundred HLA-typed donors. The genetic ancestry cluster associated with self-reported Caucasian donors included 65% to 90% of the roughly 360 genotyped donors. The study was designed to test whether signatures of past pathogen exposure could be identified by cataloging public T cell receptors. The T cell repertoires of roughly 660 subjects were profiled by immunosequencing and related to cytomegalovirus serostatus. In addition to the first cohort of roughly 700 subjects, a separate validation cohort of approximately 110 different subjects was used. To predict cytomegalovirus infection status, the study combined high-throughput TCR immunosequencing, statistical association of individual TCRs with disease status, and machine learning. A later analysis re-analyzed previously published TCR beta repertoires from 500 to 700 donors and added high-resolution HLA genotyping to study TCR occurrence patterns. In the later analysis, no new phenotypic data were used to find candidate immune exposures; instead, reliance was placed on TCR beta sequences and their occurrence across donors. An earlier analysis of some 600 of the donors applied high-throughput TCR beta sequencing to assess whether each TCR beta V gene segment acted as functional or pseudogenic. Donor age, sex, ethnicity and CMV serostatus were compiled alongside the repertoire data. Genome-wide SNP genotypes for about three fifths of the roughly 670 donors were used in a later genetic analysis, which treated that subset as a discovery cohort. All discovery cohort repertoires had been generated on a single sequencing platform. Class I and class II HLA loci were covered by the typing at four-digit resolution. Typing coverage varied by locus: roughly 629-640 donors for A, B, C, DRB1 and DQB1; 522 for DQA1; some 610 for DPA1; under 490 for DPB1. About five DR-DQ haplotypes were handled as single units for association and clustering because linkage in the cohort was strong. On average, roughly 250,000 unique TCR beta nucleotide sequences were sequenced per donor among 300 to 500 genotyped donors of the cohort, with 15% to 20% of those sequences being non-productive. The paper's findings and limits, for the study overall: This cohort had only TCR beta chains sequenced, and the lack of alpha or paired-chain data limited which features could be detected. Immune exposure information for the cohort was limited to CMV serostatus. In a later analysis, HLA-associated TCR beta chains showed more clonal expansion and lower generation probabilities than non-associated chains that were equally common. At a false discovery rate of 0.05, a later analysis linked 16,000 or so TCR beta sequences to specific HLA alleles. Assigning TCR associations to individual alleles was difficult when HLA alleles, especially DR and DQ, strongly co-occurred. Because counts were too low, seventeen rarely observed V segments, including chromosome 9 orphons, were excluded from the earlier analysis of a few hundred of the donors. In a later analysis, most CMV-associated TCR beta chains were found to appear HLA-restricted, with HLA associations seemingly driven largely by CMV exposure. Compared with the 666-donor mean, donors in an Asian-associated ancestry cluster had fewer N-insertions in productive TCRs, according to a later genetic analysis. Cytomegalovirus status was reported to be diagnosed by the classifier with high specificity and sensitivity in both the original and validation cohorts. The study gave a list of about 150 TCR beta chains associated with cytomegalovirus. In a later analysis, TCR association rates were found to vary across HLA loci, with the most associated TCRs seen for DRB1 alleles and the fewest for HLA-C alleles. Several of the top co-occurrence clusters appeared to be linked to parvovirus B19, influenza, CMV and Epstein-Barr virus, according to a later analysis. The authors suggested that the approach could potentially be extended to other disease states and immunological phenotypes. Some IMGT-functional V segments, including TRBV6-2 and TRBV6-3, could not be distinguished by the 87-base-pair reads and were therefore excluded. V-gene and J-gene trimming of TCR beta chains was associated with a missense DCLRE1C variant in a later genetic analysis, and the association was replicated in an independent cohort. An earlier analysis of around 600 of the donors showed that most TCR beta V segments appeared in productive rearrangements either about 87% or about 30% of the time, which broadly matched IMGT annotations. HLA typing was unavailable for some donors at each locus, so association tests used only the typed subset. Correlated functional status among segregating V segments might be attributable to linkage disequilibrium, but an unknown experimental factor could not be ruled out. Sequencing depth was assumed to be roughly uniform across donors in the presence/absence analyses, though that assumption may not hold. In vitro tests confirmed that a few of the cytomegalovirus-associated TCR beta chains recognize cytomegalovirus antigens. Most TCR sequences were seen in very few donors, while some public TCRs were found in many individuals. A further reported finding was that TCR beta sequences accurately predicted the HLA-A and HLA-B alleles for most subjects in the first cohort. The sequencing pipeline was judged likely to have produced a cluster of highly shared sequence variants as a technical artifact.

The library came from the immunoSEQ multiplex PCR assay. The multiplex PCR relied on a mix of 60 forward primers for TCR Vbeta segments and 13 reverse primers for TCR Jbeta segments. Amplification of the CDR3 region of rearranged TCR beta genes was performed with a multiplex PCR assay on genomic DNA. On the Illumina HiSeq System, the amplified TCR beta libraries were sequenced as 87-base-pair reads. The original pipeline was this. A later analysis tallied roughly 80 million unique TCR beta chains across the 666 repertoires, and approximately 12 million of those chains were shared by two or more donors. Raw reads were error-corrected and collapsed into unique sequences with a nearest-neighbor algorithm that merged closely related sequences to remove PCR and sequencing errors. CDR3 sequences were aligned to IMGT reference sequences to assign V, D and J gene segments. For a sequence to be retained, a match of at least six nucleotides was required to both a V gene segment and a J gene segment. A rearrangement was called productive if the CDR3 had no stop codons and remained in frame with V and J, and every other rearrangement was called non-productive. CDR3 was defined by IMGT convention, running from the second conserved V-encoded cysteine to the conserved J-encoded phenylalanine. The earlier analysis of about 640 of the donors excluded any sequence lacking an unambiguous match to a single V gene segment. In an earlier analysis of approximately 560 of the donors, a V segment was called functional when productive rearrangements were above 56.7%, and segregating when the standard deviation between donors exceeded 5%. A statistical classification framework was built to diagnose cytomegalovirus status from the catalog of TCR beta chain sequences. A later analysis assigned V and J genes by comparing TCR nucleotide sequences with IMGT/GENE-DB human TR gene sequences. The TCRdist pipeline was used in a later analysis to assign CDR3 sequences and most-parsimonious VDJ recombination scenarios. In a later analysis, each TCR beta chain was defined by its CDR3 amino acid sequence together with its V-gene family, and reads without a unique V-gene family were excluded. A later analysis removed 550 to 650 highly shared, low-generation-probability nucleotide sequences to deal with suspected cross-contamination and a sequencing artifact. In a later analysis, a clonal expansion index was calculated for each public chain from normalized within-repertoire ranks of inferred template counts. Generation probabilities in a later analysis came from a VDJ recombination model fitted to out-of-frame rearrangements, and those results were checked against IGoR. Hypergeometric tests were used in a later analysis to score TCR-TCR, TCR-HLA and TCR-CMV co-occurrence, with a repertoire-size bias correction applied to the TCR pairs. In a later analysis, false discovery rates were estimated by permuting HLA or CMV assignments 20 times. In a later analysis, co-occurring TCRs were grouped using DBSCAN, with TCRdist sequence similarity added in when clustering inside HLA-allele-positive subsets. Co-occurrence clustering excluded repertoires with fewer than 30,000 or more than 120,000 public chains, plus five with anomalous nucleotide sharing. TCRdb stores this immuneACCESS table with in-frame sequences only. Part of the clones is absent; in the studies checked, under half of the shortfall reflects unresolved V genes, and no reason is known for the rest. V and J calls and clone size come straight from that table; D and trimming were deduced from the DNA. Here the sample has around 110,000 clones; around a tenth occur a single time. About 3% of the sample lies in the top ten.

This clone was detected only a few times. This receptor's antigen is unknown. Base qualities are missing; no much larger clone stands one base away. The cohort was made up of roughly 670 healthy bone marrow donors. Cohort members were all nominally healthy when sampled, although unrecorded immune exposures were likely present. The donor tested CMV seronegative, placing the donor among the 350 or so seronegative members of the cohort. Every donor gave a peripheral blood sample, and the peripheral blood mononuclear cells from that sample were used for TCR beta sequencing. Genomic DNA was extracted from the blood cell samples with the Qiagen DNeasy Blood Extraction Kit. Here V drops 7 bases and J drops 9 bases, and the junction holds 8 bases not matched to any gene. The germline V gene specifies ENHRY as CDR1 and SYGVKD as CDR2. Taken from cysteine to phenylalanine, the CDR3 has 12 residues. CDR3 DNA only is kept here, 36 bases in frame from base 1.

The chain uses TRBV10-3 and TRBJ1-1; 7 nucleotides in the junction match TRBD1. This TCR came from a man aged 30 to 45 in good health and CMV-seronegative. The sequenced material came from PBMCs. The CDR3 protein: CAIMQETGKAFF. DNA sequence: TGTGCCATCATGCAAGAGACAGGGAAAGCTTTCTTT.